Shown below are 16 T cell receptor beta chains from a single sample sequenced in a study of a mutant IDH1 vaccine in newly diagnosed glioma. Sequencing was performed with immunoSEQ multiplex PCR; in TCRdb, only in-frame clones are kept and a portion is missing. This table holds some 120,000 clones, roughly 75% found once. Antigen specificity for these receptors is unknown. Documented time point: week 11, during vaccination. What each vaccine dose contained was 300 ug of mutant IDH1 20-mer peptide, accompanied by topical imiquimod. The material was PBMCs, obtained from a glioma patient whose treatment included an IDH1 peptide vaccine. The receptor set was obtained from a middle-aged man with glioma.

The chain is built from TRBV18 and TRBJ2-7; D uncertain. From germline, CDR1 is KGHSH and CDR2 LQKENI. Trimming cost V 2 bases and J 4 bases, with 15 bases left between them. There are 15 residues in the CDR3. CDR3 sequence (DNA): TGTGCCAGCTCACCAATCGGCAGTCAATTATACGAGCAGTACTTC. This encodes CASSPIGSQLYEQYF.

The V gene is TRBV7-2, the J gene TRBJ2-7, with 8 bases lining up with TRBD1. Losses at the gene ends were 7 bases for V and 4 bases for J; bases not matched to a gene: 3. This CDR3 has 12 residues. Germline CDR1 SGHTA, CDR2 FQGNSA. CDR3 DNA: TGTGCCAGCACCAGGGGGCAGTACGAGCAGTACTTC. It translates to CASTRGQYEQYF.

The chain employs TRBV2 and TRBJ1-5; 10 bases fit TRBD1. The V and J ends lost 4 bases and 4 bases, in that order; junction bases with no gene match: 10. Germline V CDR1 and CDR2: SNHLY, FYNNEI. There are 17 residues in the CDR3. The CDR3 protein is CASSVLGTGQGNQPQHF. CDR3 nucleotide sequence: TGTGCCAGCAGTGTCCTCGGGACGGGACAGGGGAATCAGCCCCAGCATTTT.

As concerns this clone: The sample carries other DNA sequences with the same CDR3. The CDR3 nucleotides are TGCGCCAGCAGCTTGGACAGGGACCAAGAGACCCAGTACTTC. Residues: CASSLDRDQETQYF. The V and J genes are TRBV5-1 and TRBJ2-5; D is perhaps TRBD1 (6 bases). Per the germline V gene, CDR1 is SGHRS and CDR2 is YFSETQ. Trimming shortened V by 0 bases and J by 0 bases, and 6 bases separated the two germline ends. CDR3 length: 14 amino acids.

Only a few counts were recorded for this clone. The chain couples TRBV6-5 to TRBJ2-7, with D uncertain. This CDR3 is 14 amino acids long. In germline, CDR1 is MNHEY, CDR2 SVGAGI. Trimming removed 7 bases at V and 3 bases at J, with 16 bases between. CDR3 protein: CASTSPRGNYEQYF. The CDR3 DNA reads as TGTGCCAGCACCTCGCCACGAGGAAACTACGAGCAGTACTTC.

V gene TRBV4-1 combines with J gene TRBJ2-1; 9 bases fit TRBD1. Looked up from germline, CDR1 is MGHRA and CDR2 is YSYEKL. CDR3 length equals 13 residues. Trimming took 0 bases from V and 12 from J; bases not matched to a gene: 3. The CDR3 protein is CASSQETGGTQFF. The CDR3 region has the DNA TGCGCCAGCAGCCAAGAGACAGGGGGGACGCAGTTCTTC.

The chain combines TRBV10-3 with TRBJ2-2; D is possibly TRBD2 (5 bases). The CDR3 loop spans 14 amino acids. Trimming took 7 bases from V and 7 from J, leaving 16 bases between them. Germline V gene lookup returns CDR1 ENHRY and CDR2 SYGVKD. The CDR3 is CAIKGGPSSGELFF. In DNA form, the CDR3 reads TGTGCCATCAAAGGAGGCCCAAGCAGCGGGGAGCTGTTTTTT.

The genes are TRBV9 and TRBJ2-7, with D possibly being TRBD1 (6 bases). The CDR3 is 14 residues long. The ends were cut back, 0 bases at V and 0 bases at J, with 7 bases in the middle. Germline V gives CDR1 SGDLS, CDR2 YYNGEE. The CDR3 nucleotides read TGTGCCAGCAGCGTAGGGGACATCTCCTACGAGCAGTACTTC. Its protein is CASSVGDISYEQYF.

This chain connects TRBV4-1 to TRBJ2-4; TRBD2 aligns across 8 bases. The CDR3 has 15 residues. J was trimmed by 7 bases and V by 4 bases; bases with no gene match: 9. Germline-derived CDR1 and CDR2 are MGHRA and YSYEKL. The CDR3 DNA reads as TGCGCCAGCAGCCCAGGTGGTACTAGCGGTAACATTCAGTACTTC. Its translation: CASSPGGTSGNIQYF.

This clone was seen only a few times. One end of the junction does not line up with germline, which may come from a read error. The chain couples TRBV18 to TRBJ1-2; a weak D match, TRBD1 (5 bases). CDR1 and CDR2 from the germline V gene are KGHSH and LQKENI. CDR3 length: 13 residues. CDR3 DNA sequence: TGTGCCAGCTCACCCGAGATTACGACAGCTAAAATCTTC. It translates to CASSPEITTAKIF.

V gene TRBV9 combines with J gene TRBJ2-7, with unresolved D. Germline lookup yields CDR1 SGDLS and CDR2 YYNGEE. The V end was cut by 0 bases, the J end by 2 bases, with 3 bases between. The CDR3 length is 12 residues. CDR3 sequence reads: CASSVDTYEQYF. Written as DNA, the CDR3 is TGTGCCAGCAGCGTAGATACCTACGAGCAGTACTTC.

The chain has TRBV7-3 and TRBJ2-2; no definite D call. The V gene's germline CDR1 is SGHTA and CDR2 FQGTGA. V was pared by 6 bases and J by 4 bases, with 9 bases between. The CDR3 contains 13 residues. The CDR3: CASSPLITGELFF. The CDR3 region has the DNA TGTGCCAGCAGTCCTTTAATCACCGGGGAGCTGTTTTTT.

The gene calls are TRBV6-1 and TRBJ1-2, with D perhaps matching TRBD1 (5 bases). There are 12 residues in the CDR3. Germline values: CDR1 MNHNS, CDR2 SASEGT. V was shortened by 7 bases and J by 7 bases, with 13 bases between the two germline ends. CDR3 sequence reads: CASTAEGIGYTF. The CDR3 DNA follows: TGTGCCAGCACGGCGGAGGGGATTGGCTACACCTTC.

The CDR3 spells CASSFISDTQYF. CDR3 nucleotide sequence: TGTGCCAGCAGTTTTATTTCAGATACGCAGTATTTT. This chain links TRBV27 with TRBJ2-3; no clear D gene. Looked up from germline, CDR1 is MNHEY and CDR2 is SMNVEV (reference sequence). This CDR3 spans 12 amino acids. V was trimmed by 3 bases and J by 4 bases, leaving 5 bases between them.

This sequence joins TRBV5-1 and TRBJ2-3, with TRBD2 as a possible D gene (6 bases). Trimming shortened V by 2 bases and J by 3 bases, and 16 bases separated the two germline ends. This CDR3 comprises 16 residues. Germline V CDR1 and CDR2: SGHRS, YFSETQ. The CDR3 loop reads CASSFAPGGRTDTQYF. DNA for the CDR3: TGCGCCAGCAGCTTCGCTCCTGGTGGGAGGACAGATACGCAGTATTTT. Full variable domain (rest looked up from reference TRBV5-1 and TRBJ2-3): KAGVTQTPRYLIKTRGQQVTLSCSPISGHRSVSWYQQTPGQGLQFLFEYFSETQRNKGNFPGRFSGRQFSNSRSEMNVSTLELGDSALYLCASSFAPGGRTDTQYFGPGTRLTVL.

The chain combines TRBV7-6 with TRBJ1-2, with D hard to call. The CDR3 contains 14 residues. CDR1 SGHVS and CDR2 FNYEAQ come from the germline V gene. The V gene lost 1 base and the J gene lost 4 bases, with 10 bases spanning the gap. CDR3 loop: CASSLEDTGYGYTF. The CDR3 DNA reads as TGTGCCAGCAGCTTAGAGGATACCGGCTATGGCTACACCTTC.